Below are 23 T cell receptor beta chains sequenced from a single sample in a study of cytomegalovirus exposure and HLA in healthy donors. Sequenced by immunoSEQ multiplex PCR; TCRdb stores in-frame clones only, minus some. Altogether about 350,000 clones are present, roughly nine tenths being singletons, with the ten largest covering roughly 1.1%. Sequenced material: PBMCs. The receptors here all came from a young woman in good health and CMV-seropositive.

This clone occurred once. Written as DNA, the CDR3 is TGTGCCAGCAGCCCAGCAGACCTACCCTCCTATGGCTACACCTTC. Translated, it gives CASSPADLPSYGYTF. The chain carries TRBV9 and TRBJ1-2; D remains unclear. With 4 bases removed from V and 4 bases from J, the gap between germline ends came to 17 bases. The germline gives CDR1 SGDLS, CDR2 YYNGEE. The CDR3 length is 15 residues.

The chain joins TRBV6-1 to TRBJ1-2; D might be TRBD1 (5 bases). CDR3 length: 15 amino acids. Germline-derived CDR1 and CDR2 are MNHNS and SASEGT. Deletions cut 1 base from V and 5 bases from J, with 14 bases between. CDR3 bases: TGTGCCAGCAGTGAAGTGGCGGCTGGGGGATATGGCTACACCTTC. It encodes CASSEVAAGGYGYTF.

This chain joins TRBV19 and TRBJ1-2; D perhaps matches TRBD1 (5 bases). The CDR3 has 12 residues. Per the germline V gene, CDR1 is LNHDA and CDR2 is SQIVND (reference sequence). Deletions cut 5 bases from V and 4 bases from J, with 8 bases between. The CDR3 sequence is CASSAQGYGYTF. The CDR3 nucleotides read TGTGCCAGTAGTGCCCAGGGCTATGGCTACACCTTC.

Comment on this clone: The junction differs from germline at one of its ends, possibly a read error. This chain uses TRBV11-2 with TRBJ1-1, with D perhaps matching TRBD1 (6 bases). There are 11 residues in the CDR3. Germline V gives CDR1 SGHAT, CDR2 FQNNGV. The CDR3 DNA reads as TGTGCCAGCAGCTTAGGACAGGTTAGGGTCTTT. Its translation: CASSLGQVRVF.

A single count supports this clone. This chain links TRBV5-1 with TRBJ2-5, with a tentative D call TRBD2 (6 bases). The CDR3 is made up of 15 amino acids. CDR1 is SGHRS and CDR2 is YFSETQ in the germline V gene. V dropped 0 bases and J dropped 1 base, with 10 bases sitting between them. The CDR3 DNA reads TGCGCCAGCAGCTTGGGGGGCGGGACCCAAGAGACCCAGTACTTC. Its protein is CASSLGGGTQETQYF.

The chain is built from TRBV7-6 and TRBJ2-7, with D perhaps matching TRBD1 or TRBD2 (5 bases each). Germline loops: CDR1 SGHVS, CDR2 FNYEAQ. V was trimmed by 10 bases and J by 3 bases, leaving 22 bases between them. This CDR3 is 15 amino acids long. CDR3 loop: CATRVRDSDNYEQYF. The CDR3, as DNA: TGTGCCACCAGGGTTCGGGATTCTGATAACTACGAGCAGTACTTC. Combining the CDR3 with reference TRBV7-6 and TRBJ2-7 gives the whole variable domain GAGVSQSPRYKVTKRGQDVALRCDPISGHVSLYWYRQALGQGPEFLTYFNYEAQQDKSGLPNDRFSAERPEGSISTLTIQRTEQRDSAMYRCATRVRDSDNYEQYFGPGTRLTVT.

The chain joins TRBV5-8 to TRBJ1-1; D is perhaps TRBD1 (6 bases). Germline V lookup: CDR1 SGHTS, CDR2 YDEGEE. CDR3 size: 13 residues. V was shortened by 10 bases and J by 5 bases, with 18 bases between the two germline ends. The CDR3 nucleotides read TGTGCCGCTTGGCTCAGGGGAGGGACTGAAGCTTTCTTT. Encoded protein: CAAWLRGGTEAFF.

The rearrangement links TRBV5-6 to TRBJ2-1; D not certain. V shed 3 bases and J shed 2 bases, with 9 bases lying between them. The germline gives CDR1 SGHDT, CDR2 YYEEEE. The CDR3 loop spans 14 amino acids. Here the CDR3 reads CASSSLGTYNEQFF. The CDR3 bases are TGTGCCAGCAGCTCCCTAGGGACCTACAATGAGCAGTTCTTC.

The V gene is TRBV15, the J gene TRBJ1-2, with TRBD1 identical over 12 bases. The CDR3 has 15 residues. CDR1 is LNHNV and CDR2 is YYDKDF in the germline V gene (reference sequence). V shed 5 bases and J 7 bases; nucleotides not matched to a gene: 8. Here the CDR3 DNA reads TGTGCCACCAGCGGACGGGACAGGGGGCGCGGTGGCTACACCTTC. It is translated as CATSGRDRGRGGYTF. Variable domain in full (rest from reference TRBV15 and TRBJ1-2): DAMVIQNPRYQVTQFGKPVTLSCSQTLNHNVMYWYQQKSSQAPKLLFHYYDKDFNNEADTPDNFQSRRPNTSFCFLDIRSPGLGDTAMYLCATSGRDRGRGGYTFGSGTRLTVV.

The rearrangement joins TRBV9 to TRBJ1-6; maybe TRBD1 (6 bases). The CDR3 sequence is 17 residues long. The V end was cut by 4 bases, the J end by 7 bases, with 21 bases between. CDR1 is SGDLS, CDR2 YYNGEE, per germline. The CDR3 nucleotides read TGTGCCAGCAGCAATTCCCCACTCCCGGGACAAAATTCACCCCTCCACTTT. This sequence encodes CASSNSPLPGQNSPLHF.

CDR3 sequence reads: CASSGGTGNNQPQHF. The CDR3 DNA reads as TGTGCCAGCAGCGGAGGGACAGGGAACAATCAGCCCCAGCATTTT. The V call is TRBV9, the J call TRBJ1-5; 9 bases line up with TRBD1. J was trimmed by 3 bases and V by 3 bases; bases with no gene match: 4. The CDR3 sequence is 15 residues long. In germline, CDR1 is SGDLS, CDR2 YYNGEE. The whole variable domain, filled in from reference TRBV9 and TRBJ1-5, reads DSGVTQTPKHLITATGQRVTLRCSPRSGDLSVYWYQQSLDQGLQFLIQYYNGEERAKGNILERFSAQQFPDLHSELNLSSLELGDSALYFCASSGGTGNNQPQHFGDGTRLSIL.

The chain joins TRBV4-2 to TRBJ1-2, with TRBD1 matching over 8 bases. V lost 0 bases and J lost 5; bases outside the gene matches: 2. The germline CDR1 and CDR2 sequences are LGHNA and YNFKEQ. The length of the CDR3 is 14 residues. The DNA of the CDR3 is TGTGCCAGCAGCCAAGATAGGACAGGGTATGGCTACACCTTC. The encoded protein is CASSQDRTGYGYTF.

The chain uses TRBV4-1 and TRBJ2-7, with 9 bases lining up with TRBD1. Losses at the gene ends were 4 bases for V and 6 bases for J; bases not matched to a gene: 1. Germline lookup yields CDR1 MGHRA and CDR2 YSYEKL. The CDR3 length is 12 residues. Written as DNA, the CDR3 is TGCGCCAGCAGCCTGACAGGGGGCGAGCAGTACTTC. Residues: CASSLTGGEQYF.

The DNA for the CDR3 is TGCGCCAGCAGCAGACAGGGCAATCAGCCCCAGCATTTT. Amino acid sequence: CASSRQGNQPQHF. The J gene is TRBJ1-5, the V gene TRBV4-1, with D perhaps matching TRBD1 (6 bases). The CDR3 has 13 amino acids. Between the trimmed V and J ends, which lost 5 bases and 2 bases, there was a span of 7 bases. The germline gives CDR1 MGHRA, CDR2 YSYEKL.

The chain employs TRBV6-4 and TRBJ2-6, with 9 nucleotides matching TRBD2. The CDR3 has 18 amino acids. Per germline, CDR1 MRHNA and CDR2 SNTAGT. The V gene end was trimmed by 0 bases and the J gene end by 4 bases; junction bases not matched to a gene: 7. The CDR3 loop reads CASSDSTSGAKGANVLTF. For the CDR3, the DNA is TGTGCCAGCAGTGACTCGACTAGCGGTGCGAAGGGGGCCAACGTCCTGACTTTC.

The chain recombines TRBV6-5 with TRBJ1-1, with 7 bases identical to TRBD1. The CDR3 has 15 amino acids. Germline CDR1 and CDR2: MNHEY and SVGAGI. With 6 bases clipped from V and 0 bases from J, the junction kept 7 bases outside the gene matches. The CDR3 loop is CASSFSTGVNTEAFF. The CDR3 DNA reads TGTGCCAGCAGCTTTTCAACAGGGGTGAACACTGAAGCTTTCTTT.

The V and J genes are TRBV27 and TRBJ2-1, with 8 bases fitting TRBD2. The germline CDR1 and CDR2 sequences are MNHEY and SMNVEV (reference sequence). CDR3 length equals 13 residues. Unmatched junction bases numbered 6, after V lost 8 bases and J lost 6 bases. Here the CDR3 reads CASLREGGNEQFF. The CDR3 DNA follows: TGTGCCAGCCTCCGGGAGGGGGGCAATGAGCAGTTCTTC.

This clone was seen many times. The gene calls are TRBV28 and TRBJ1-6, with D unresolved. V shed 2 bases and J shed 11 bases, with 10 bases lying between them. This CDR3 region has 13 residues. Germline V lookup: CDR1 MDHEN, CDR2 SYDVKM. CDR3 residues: CASSLRTGTPLHF. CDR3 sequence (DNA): TGTGCCAGCAGTTTAAGAACCGGGACACCCCTCCACTTT.

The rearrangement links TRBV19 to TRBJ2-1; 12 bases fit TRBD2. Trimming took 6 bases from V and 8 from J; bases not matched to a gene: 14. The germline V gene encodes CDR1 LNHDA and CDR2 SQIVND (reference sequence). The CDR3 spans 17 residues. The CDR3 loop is CASSLYWTSGEWDEQFF. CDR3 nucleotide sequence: TGTGCCAGTAGCCTGTACTGGACTAGCGGGGAGTGGGATGAGCAGTTCTTC.

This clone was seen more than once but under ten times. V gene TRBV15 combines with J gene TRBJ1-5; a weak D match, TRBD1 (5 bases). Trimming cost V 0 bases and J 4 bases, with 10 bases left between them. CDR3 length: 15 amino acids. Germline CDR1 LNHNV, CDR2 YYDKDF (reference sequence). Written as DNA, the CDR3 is TGTGCCACCAGCAGAGATGGGGCCGCGAATCAGCCCCAGCATTTT. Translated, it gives CATSRDGAANQPQHF.

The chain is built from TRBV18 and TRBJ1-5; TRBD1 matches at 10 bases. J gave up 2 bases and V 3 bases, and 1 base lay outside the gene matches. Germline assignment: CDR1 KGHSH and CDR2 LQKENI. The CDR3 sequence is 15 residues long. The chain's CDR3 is CASSPGTGGNQPQHF. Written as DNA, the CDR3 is TGTGCCAGCTCACCTGGGACAGGGGGCAATCAGCCCCAGCATTTT.

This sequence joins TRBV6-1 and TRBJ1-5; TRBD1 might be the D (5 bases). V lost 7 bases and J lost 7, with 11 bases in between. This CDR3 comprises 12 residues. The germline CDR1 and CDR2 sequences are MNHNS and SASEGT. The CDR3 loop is CASNLGVQPQHF. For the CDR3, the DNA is TGTGCCAGCAACCTAGGGGTGCAGCCCCAGCATTTT.

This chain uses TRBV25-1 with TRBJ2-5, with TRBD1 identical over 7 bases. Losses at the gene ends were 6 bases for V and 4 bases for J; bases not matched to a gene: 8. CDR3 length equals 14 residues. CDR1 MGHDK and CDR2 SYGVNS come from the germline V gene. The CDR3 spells CASSRGQVVETQYF. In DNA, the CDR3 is TGTGCCAGCAGCAGAGGACAGGTGGTAGAGACCCAGTACTTC.